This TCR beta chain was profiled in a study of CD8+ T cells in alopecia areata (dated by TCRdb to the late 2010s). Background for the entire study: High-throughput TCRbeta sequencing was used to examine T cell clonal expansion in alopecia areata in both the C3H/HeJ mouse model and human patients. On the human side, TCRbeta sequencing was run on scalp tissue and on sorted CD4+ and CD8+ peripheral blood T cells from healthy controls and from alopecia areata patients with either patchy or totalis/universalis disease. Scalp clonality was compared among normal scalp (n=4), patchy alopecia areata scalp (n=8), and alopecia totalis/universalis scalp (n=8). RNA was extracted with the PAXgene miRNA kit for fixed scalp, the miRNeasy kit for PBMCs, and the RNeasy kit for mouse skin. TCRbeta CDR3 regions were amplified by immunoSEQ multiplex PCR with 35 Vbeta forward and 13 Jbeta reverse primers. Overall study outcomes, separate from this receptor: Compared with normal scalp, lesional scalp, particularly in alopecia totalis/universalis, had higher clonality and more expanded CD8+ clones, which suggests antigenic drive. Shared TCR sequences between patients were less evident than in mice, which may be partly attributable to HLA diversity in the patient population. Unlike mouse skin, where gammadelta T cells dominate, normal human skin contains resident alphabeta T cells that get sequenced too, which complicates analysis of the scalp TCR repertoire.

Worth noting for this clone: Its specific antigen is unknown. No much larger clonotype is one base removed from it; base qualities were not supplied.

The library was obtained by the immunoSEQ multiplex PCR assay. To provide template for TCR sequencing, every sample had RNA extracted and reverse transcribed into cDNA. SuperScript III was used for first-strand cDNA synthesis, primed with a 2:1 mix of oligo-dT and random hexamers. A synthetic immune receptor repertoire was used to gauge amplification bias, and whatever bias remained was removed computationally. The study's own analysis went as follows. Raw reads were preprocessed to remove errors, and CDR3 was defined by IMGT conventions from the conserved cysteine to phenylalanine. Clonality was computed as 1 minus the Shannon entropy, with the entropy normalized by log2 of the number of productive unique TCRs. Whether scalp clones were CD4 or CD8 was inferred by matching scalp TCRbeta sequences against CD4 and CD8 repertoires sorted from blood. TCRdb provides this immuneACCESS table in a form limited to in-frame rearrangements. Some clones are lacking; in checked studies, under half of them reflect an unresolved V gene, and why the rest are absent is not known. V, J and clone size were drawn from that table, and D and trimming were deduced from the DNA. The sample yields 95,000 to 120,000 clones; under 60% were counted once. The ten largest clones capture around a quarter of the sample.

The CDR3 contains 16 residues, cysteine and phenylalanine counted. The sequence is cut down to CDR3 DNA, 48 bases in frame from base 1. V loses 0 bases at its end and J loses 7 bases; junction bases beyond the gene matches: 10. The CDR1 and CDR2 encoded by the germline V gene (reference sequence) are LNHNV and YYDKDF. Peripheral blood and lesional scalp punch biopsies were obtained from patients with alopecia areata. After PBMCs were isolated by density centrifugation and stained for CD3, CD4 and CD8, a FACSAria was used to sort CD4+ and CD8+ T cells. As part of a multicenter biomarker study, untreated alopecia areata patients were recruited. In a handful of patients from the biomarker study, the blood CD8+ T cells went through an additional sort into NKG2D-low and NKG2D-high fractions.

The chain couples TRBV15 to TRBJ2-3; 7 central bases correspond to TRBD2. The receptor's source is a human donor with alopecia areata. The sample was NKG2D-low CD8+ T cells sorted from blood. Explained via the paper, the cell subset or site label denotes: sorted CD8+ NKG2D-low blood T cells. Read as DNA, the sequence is TGTGCCACCAGCAGAGATCGGGGGGTTATAGCGTATACGCAGTATTTT. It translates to CATSRDRGVIAYTQYF.